This passage covers 8 T cell receptor beta chains from one sample sequenced in a study of metastatic and nonmetastatic thyroid tumors. Each patient came to thyroid surgery without any prior treatment (of any kind). TCRdb reprocessed the PCR reads using MiXCR. The sample lists about 48,000 clones; approximately 20% were seen once. Sequencing used blood. These receptors came from a male donor with papillary thyroid cancer or a benign thyroid nodule (not recorded which). Some clones in this sample may be carry-over from other donors' samples.

Of note for this clone: This clone may be a read error of a much larger clone one base away. Within the sample, other DNA sequences also encode this same CDR3. The V gene is TRBV5-1, the J gene TRBJ2-3, with 10 bases matching TRBD2. The CDR3 has 16 residues. Germline V gene data show CDR1 as SGHRS and CDR2 as YFSETQ. The CDR3 DNA reads as TGCTCCAGCAGCTTGGTTGCTAGCGGGAGTCTCGATACGCAGTATTTT. Encoded protein: CSSSLVASGSLDTQYF.

In this sample, this clone turned up many times. The gene calls are TRBV28 and TRBJ1-2; D uncertain. This CDR3 contains 13 residues. V was clipped by 5 bases and J by 8 bases, with 15 bases between them. Germline lookup yields CDR1 MDHEN and CDR2 SYDVKM. CDR3 amino acids: CASSDLVGLGYTF. CDR3 nucleotide sequence: TGTGCCAGCAGTGACCTCGTTGGATTAGGCTACACCTTC.

As to this clone: The sample has other DNA sequences that encode this CDR3 too. The chain joins TRBV20-1 to TRBJ2-7; D not resolved. The CDR3 runs to 13 residues. Deletions cut 1 base from V and 5 bases from J, with 12 bases between. From germline, CDR1 is DFQATT and CDR2 SNEGSKA (reference sequence). The CDR3 nucleotides are TGCAGTGCTAGAGGACGTGAGTACCACGAGCAGTACTTC. This gives the protein CSARGREYHEQYF.

This clone was seen many times. The V call is TRBV18, the J call TRBJ2-1; no firm D call. The CDR3 is 11 amino acids. V lost 2 bases to trimming and J lost 8 bases, with 4 bases between them. Per germline, CDR1 KGHSH and CDR2 LQKENI. CDR3 amino acids: CASSPIDEQFF. The CDR3 coding sequence is TGTGCCAGCTCACCAATCGATGAGCAGTTCTTC. The full variable domain, in which reference TRBV18 and TRBJ2-1 provide the parts outside the CDR3, is NAGVMQNPRHLVRRRGQEARLRCSPMKGHSHVYWYRQLPEEGLKFMVYLQKENIIDESGMPKERFSAEFPKEGPSILRIQQVVRGDSAAYFCASSPIDEQFFGPGTRLTVL.

A word on this clone: Relative to the germline gene, one junction end is altered; a read error may explain this. The chain uses TRBV3-1 and TRBJ2-7, with D perhaps TRBD2 (6 bases). The CDR3 consists of 15 residues. Germline V gene sequence: CDR1 LGHDT, CDR2 YNNKEL (reference sequence). The CDR3 sequence: CASGTGGSVAYKQYF. CDR3 nucleotide sequence: TGTGCCAGCGGTACTGGAGGGTCTGTCGCCTACAAGCAGTACTTC.

The rearrangement links TRBV19 to TRBJ2-3; 7 bases agree with TRBD2. Germline assignment: CDR1 LNHDA and CDR2 SQIVND (reference sequence). The V gene end was trimmed by 3 bases and the J gene end by 3 bases; junction bases not matched to a gene: 6. The length of the CDR3 is 15 residues. The CDR3 DNA sequence: TGTGCCAGTAGTATCACTAGCGTTCATACAGATACGCAGTATTTT. This codes for CASSITSVHTDTQYF.

V is TRBV19 and J is TRBJ1-2; 10 bases agree with TRBD1. CDR3 length: 18 residues. V shed 4 bases, J shed 7 bases, and the junction held 18 bases outside the gene matches. CDR1 and CDR2 from the germline V gene are LNHDA and SQIVND (reference sequence). CDR3 residues: CASSKSPGTGAYWAGYTF. CDR3 bases: TGTGCCAGTAGTAAATCTCCCGGGACAGGGGCCTACTGGGCTGGCTACACCTTC.

This clone has a count of ten or more. The chain employs TRBV20-1 and TRBJ1-1; D is possibly TRBD1 (6 bases). This CDR3 is built from 12 residues. V lost 6 bases, J lost 4 bases, and 12 bases lay in between. CDR1 is DFQATT and CDR2 is SNEGSKA in the germline V gene (reference sequence). This CDR3 is CSAPAGVTEAFF. CDR3 DNA sequence: TGCAGTGCCCCTGCAGGGGTCACTGAAGCTTTCTTT.